The 7 T cell receptor beta chains given below trace back to one sample, sequenced in a study of T cell responses to AZD1222 COVID-19 vaccine. Repertoires were generated with immunoSEQ multiplex PCR, while TCRdb's copy carries only in-frame clones and drops some. The data contain about 120,000 clones, 70% to 90% of them singletons. The material was peripheral blood, obtained on day 0 of AZD1222 vaccination. Every receptor here comes from an adult in good health.

This sequence joins TRBV9 and TRBJ2-7; 8 nucleotides match TRBD1. V shed 4 bases, J shed 0 bases, and the junction held 6 bases outside the gene matches. CDR3 size: 15 residues. Germline assignment: CDR1 SGDLS and CDR2 YYNGEE. The CDR3 DNA follows: TGTGCCAGCAGCCAGGGACAGGCTATCTCCTACGAGCAGTACTTC. Its protein product is CASSQGQAISYEQYF.

The chain links TRBV6-5 to TRBJ2-1, with 13 bases aligning to TRBD2. The V gene end was trimmed by 6 bases and the J gene end by 7 bases; junction bases not matched to a gene: 6. The germline V gene encodes CDR1 MNHEY and CDR2 SVGAGI. The CDR3 contains 15 residues. The CDR3 is CASSPRGLAGNEQFF. The CDR3 region has the DNA TGTGCCAGCAGCCCCAGGGGACTAGCGGGGAATGAGCAGTTCTTC.

The genes are TRBV29-1 and TRBJ2-5; 7 positions match TRBD2. The CDR3 has 13 amino acids. Germline V gene lookup returns CDR1 SQVTM and CDR2 ANQGSEA. Trimming cost V 7 bases and J 5 bases; bases outside gene matches: 10. CDR3 DNA: TGCAGCGCCACAACCGGAGCGGGGGAGACCCAGTACTTC. This sequence encodes CSATTGAGETQYF.

The V gene is TRBV7-3, the J gene TRBJ2-3; 8 bases align to TRBD2. CDR1 is SGHTA and CDR2 is FQGTGA in the germline V gene. J was trimmed by 4 bases and V by 2 bases; bases with no gene match: 5. This CDR3 is 15 amino acids long. In DNA form, the CDR3 reads TGTGCCAGCAGCTTAGACGGGGGGGCCCCAGATACGCAGTATTTT. This translates into CASSLDGGAPDTQYF.

This chain links TRBV5-4 with TRBJ2-5; the D gene could be TRBD1 or TRBD2 (5 bases each). The V and J ends lost 4 bases and 5 bases respectively, with 18 bases between them. Germline V gives CDR1 SGHNT, CDR2 YYREEE (reference sequence). The CDR3 has 15 amino acids. In nucleotides, the CDR3 is TGTGCCAGCAGCCCCACGGGGCTGAGTGGGGAGACCCAGTACTTC. Its translation: CASSPTGLSGETQYF.

This chain connects TRBV5-1 to TRBJ2-3; 9 bases match TRBD1. The ends lost 0 bases at V and 1 base at J; junction bases unmatched: 9. The CDR3 is 18 residues long. Per germline, CDR1 SGHRS and CDR2 YFSETQ. This CDR3 is CASSLEKWDRVRTDTQYF. CDR3 nucleotides: TGCGCCAGCAGCTTGGAGAAATGGGACAGGGTCCGCACAGATACGCAGTATTTT.

The J gene is TRBJ1-2, the V gene TRBV9, with 8 bases lining up with TRBD1. Germline lookup yields CDR1 SGDLS and CDR2 YYNGEE. The CDR3 totals 13 residues. Unmatched junction bases numbered 2, after V lost 0 bases and J lost 7 bases. The CDR3 protein is CASSVVTGGGYTF. The CDR3 nucleotides are TGTGCCAGCAGCGTAGTTACAGGGGGTGGCTACACCTTC.